The rows below give T cell receptor beta chains drawn from one sample of a study of metastatic and nonmetastatic thyroid tumors. TCRdb re-clonotyped the PCR reads through MiXCR. Of about 56,000 clones in the sample, 25% to 30% were seen once. The sequencing sample was made of blood. Receptor source: a female donor with papillary thyroid cancer or a benign thyroid nodule (not recorded which). Some clones in this sample may be carry-over from other donors' samples. Both conserved end residues are part of each CDR3. D genes are given only for firm matches. Clone size is shown for a subset of rows, as once, few, many or a class of expanded clone.

NA TRBJ2-5 few TRBV6-2/TRBV6-3 CASSRPPVLQETRYF TGCGCCAGCAGCCGCCCACCTGTATTACAAGAGACCCGGTACTTC
NA TRBJ2-6 NA TRBV11-2 CASARWTATFSGANVLTF TGTGCCAGCGCGCGTTGGACAGCGACATTCTCTGGGGCCAACGTCCTGACTTTC
NA TRBJ2-7 NA TRBV6-1 CASSARQGGDSYEQYF TGTGCCAGCAGTGCCCGACAGGGAGGGGACTCCTACGAGCAGTACTTC
TRBD2 TRBJ2-7 NA TRBV15 CATSRAGLAGGYEQYF TGTGCCACCAGCAGGGCGGGACTAGCGGGAGGTTACGAGCAGTACTTC
TRBD2 TRBJ2-3 medium-sized TRBV28 CASSHGTSGVFPDTQYF TGTGCCAGCAGCCATGGGACTAGCGGAGTCTTCCCAGATACGCAGTATTTT
NA TRBJ1-2 NA TRBV4-1 CASSLEQTNYGYTF TGCGCCAGCAGCCTTGAACAGACTAACTATGGCTACACCTTC
NA TRBJ1-5 many TRBV13 CASSLSGGQPQHF TGTGCCAGCAGCTTAAGTGGGGGCCAGCCCCAGCATTTT
NA TRBJ2-7 NA TRBV14 CASSQGHIYEQYF TGTGCCAGCAGCCAAGGTCACATTTACGAGCAGTACTTC
TRBD1 TRBJ1-6 NA TRBV5-4 CASSQGTEWALHF TGTGCCAGCAGCCAGGGGACAGAATGGGCCCTCCACTTT
NA TRBJ2-7 NA TRBV20-1 CSASQVYEQYF TGCAGTGCTTCCCAGGTCTACGAGCAGTACTTC
TRBD2 TRBJ2-2 few TRBV20-1 CSARTGLGGTGELFF TGCAGTGCTAGAACGGGACTAGGAGGCACCGGGGAGCTGTTTTTT
NA TRBJ2-1 NA TRBV20-1 CSARVVGQPGYNEQFF TGCAGTGCTAGAGTAGTCGGCCAACCTGGCTACAATGAGCAGTTCTTC
NA TRBJ1-2 medium-sized TRBV28 CASRTRGPYGYTF TGTGCCAGCAGAACCAGGGGACCCTATGGCTACACCTTC
NA TRBJ2-7 NA TRBV5-1 CASSLEQGVRSYEQYF TGCGCCAGCAGCTTGGAGCAAGGGGTCCGGAGCTACGAGCAGTACTTC
TRBD1 TRBJ1-1 many TRBV30 CAWSPGQGIAFF TGTGCCTGGAGCCCGGGACAGGGGATCGCTTTCTTT
NA TRBJ2-7 NA TRBV2 CASRSAYEQYF TGTGCCAGCAGGTCGGCTTACGAGCAGTACTTC
NA TRBJ1-2 few TRBV6-2/TRBV6-3 CASSYRPAPREGGYTF TGTGCCAGCAGTTACAGGCCGGCGCCAAGGGAAGGTGGCTACACCTTC
NA TRBJ2-4 NA TRBV6-1 CASSDAGRENIQYF TGTGCCAGCAGTGACGCGGGCCGGGAGAACATTCAGTACTTC
TRBD1 TRBJ2-1 many TRBV7-3 CASSFGDRANEQFF TGTGCCAGCAGCTTTGGGGACAGGGCCAATGAGCAGTTCTTC
NA TRBJ2-7 few TRBV27 CASSFAGSSCEQYF TGTGCCAGCAGTTTCGCGGGGAGCTCCTGCGAGCAGTACTTC
NA TRBJ1-2 NA TRBV24-1 CATSDPSGGNYGYTF TGTGCCACCAGTGATCCCTCGGGGGGCAACTATGGCTACACCTTC
NA TRBJ2-5 many TRBV6-2/TRBV6-3 CASSRPPVLQETQYF TGTGCCAGCAGCCGCCCACCTGTATTACAAGAGACCCAGTACTTC
NA TRBJ1-5 NA TRBV4-1 CASSQDANQPQHF TGCGCCAGCAGCCAAGACGCCAATCAGCCCCAGCATTTT
NA TRBJ2-5 NA TRBV7-2 CASSFISGVRRETQYF TGTGCCAGCAGCTTCATCTCGGGTGTGAGACGAGAGACCCAGTACTTC
TRBD1 TRBJ1-2 NA TRBV12-3/TRBV12-4 CASSLDRGRWARSYTF TGTGCCAGCAGTTTAGACAGGGGGCGCTGGGCTCGGAGCTACACCTTC
TRBD1 TRBJ2-2 NA TRBV2 CASRGQGATGELFF TGTGCCAGCAGAGGGCAGGGGGCCACCGGGGAGCTGTTTTTT
NA TRBJ2-2 NA TRBV6-2/TRBV6-3 CASSYVPGTYTGELVF TGTGCCAGCAGTTACGTCCCTGGTACCTACACGGGGGAGCTGGTTTTT
TRBD2 TRBJ2-7 few TRBV29-1 CSVKTSGGGYEQYF TGCAGCGTTAAGACTAGCGGAGGGGGCTACGAGCAGTACTTC
TRBD1 TRBJ1-5 NA TRBV30 CASRTGNQPQHF TGTGCCTCAAGGACAGGTAATCAGCCCCAGCATTTT
TRBD1 TRBJ1-2 many TRBV27 CASSPGTDYGYTF TGTGCCAGCAGTCCTGGGACAGACTATGGCTACACCTTC
NA TRBJ2-2 NA TRBV28 CAAGSRELFF TGTGCCGCAGGGAGCCGGGAGCTGTTTTTT
NA TRBJ1-3 few TRBV5-1 CASSLDGGSGNTIYF TGCGCCAGCAGCTTGGATGGGGGCTCTGGAAACACCATATATTTT
NA TRBJ2-2 NA TRBV15 CATSRDRANTGELFF TGTGCCACCAGCAGAGACCGGGCGAACACCGGGGAGCTGTTTTTT
TRBD2 TRBJ2-3 NA TRBV11-2 CASSLGGLIAGGTDTQYF TGTGCCAGCAGCTTAGGCGGACTTATAGCGGGGGGCACAGATACGCAGTATTTT
TRBD1 TRBJ2-2 few TRBV6-1 CAIQRGTGDTGELFF TGTGCCATACAAAGGGGCACAGGGGACACCGGGGAGCTGTTTTTT
TRBD2 TRBJ2-7 NA TRBV6-2/TRBV6-3 CASSPVSAGVYEQYF TGTGCCAGCAGCCCCGTATCAGCGGGAGTGTACGAGCAGTACTTC
NA TRBJ2-2 NA TRBV5-1 CASSLLRETGELFF TGCGCCAGCAGCTTACTTAGGGAAACCGGGGAGCTGTTTTTT
TRBD1 TRBJ1-5 NA TRBV28 CASSKPETGGNHPQHF TGTGCCAGCAGCAAACCCGAGACAGGGGGGAATCACCCCCAGCATTTT
NA TRBJ1-5 NA TRBV10-3 CAIGTDSNQPQHF TGTGCCATAGGGACGGATAGCAATCAGCCCCAGCATTTT
TRBD1 TRBJ2-5 few TRBV25-1 CASSEPRTGGGQETQYF TGTGCCAGCAGTGAACCCCGGACAGGGGGAGGGCAAGAGACCCAGTACTTC
NA TRBJ1-1 few TRBV7-8 CASSGQNTEAFF TGTGCCAGCAGCGGACAGAACACTGAAGCTTTCTTT
NA TRBJ1-2 few TRBV15 CATSRGGTYGYTF TGTGCCACCAGCAGAGGAGGTACCTATGGCTACACCTTC
NA TRBJ2-3 NA TRBV18 CASSARDDTQYF TGTGCCAGCTCGGCTCGGGATGATACGCAGTATTTT
TRBD2 TRBJ2-7 few TRBV4-2 CASSPAGGGRSYEQYF TGTGCCAGCAGCCCCGCCGGGGGCGGGAGGTCCTACGAGCAGTACTTC
NA TRBJ2-5 NA TRBV5-1 CASSLIAQGQETQYF TGCGCCAGCAGCTTGATAGCGCAGGGCCAAGAGACCCAGTACTTC
NA TRBJ2-7 NA TRBV11-1 CASSHEFTGQTNYEQYF TGTGCCAGCAGCCATGAATTTACCGGACAGACAAACTACGAGCAGTACTTC
NA TRBJ2-7 few TRBV27 CASSLVLRGEQYF TGTGCCAGCAGTTTAGTCCTCAGAGGGGAGCAGTACTTC
NA TRBJ1-5 NA TRBV6-5 CASSYSWERGNQPQHF TGTGCCAGCAGTTACTCCTGGGAAAGGGGCAATCAGCCCCAGCATTTT
TRBD1 TRBJ2-5 many TRBV4-1 CASSQNRGLKYQETQYF TGCGCCAGCAGCCAGAACAGGGGGCTCAAGTACCAAGAGACCCAGTACTTC
NA TRBJ1-1 many TRBV30 CAWSVRGTEAFF TGTGCCTGGAGTGTACGGGGGACTGAAGCTTTCTTT
NA TRBJ1-2 many TRBV14 CASSARGLQGWYGYTF TGTGCCAGCAGCGCCAGGGGCCTTCAGGGGTGGTATGGCTACACCTTC